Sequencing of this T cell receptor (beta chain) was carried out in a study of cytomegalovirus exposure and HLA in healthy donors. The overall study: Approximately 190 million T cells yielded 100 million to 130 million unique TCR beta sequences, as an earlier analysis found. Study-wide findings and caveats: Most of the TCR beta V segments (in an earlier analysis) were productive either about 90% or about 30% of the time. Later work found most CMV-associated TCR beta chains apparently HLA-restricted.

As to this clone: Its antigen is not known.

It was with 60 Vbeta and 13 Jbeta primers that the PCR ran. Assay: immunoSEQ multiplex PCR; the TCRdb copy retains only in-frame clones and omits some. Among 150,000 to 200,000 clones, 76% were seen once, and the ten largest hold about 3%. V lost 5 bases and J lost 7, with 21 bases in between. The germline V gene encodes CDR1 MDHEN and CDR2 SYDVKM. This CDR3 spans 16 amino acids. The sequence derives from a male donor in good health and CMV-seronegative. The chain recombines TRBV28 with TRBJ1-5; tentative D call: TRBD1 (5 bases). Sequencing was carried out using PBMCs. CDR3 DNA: TGTGCCAGCAGTCGTCCTTCGGGGGGGAGAGGCCAGCCCCAGCATTTT. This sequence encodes CASSRPSGGRGQPQHF.